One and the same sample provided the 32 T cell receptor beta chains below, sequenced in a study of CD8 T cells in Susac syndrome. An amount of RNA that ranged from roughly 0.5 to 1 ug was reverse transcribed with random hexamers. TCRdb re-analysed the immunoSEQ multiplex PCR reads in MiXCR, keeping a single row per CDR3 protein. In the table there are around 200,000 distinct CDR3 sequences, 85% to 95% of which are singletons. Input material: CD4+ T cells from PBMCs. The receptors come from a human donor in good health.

CDR3 DNA sequence: TGTGCCAGCAGCCGAGTGCCGGGACGGAGTTACGAGCAGTACTTC. Its protein is CASSRVPGRSYEQYF. The V gene is TRBV5-4, the J gene TRBJ2-7, with D perhaps TRBD1 or TRBD2 (5 bases each). The CDR3 length is 15 residues. Trimming left V 4 bases short and J 4 bases short, with 18 bases between. Germline CDR1 reads SGHNT; CDR2 reads YYREEE (reference sequence).

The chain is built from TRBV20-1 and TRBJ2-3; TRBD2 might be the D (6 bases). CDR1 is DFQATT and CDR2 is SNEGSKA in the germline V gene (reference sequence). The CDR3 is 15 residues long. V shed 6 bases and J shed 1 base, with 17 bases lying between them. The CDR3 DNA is TGCAGTGCCAGCTGGGGTGGGACTGGCACAGATACGCAGTATTTT. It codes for CSASWGGTGTDTQYF.

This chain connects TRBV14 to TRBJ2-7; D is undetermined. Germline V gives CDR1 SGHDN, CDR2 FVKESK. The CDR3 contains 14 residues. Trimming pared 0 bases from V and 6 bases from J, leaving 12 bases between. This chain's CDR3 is CASSQDRFSPEQYF. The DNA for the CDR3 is TGTGCCAGCAGCCAAGATAGATTCAGCCCCGAGCAGTACTTC.

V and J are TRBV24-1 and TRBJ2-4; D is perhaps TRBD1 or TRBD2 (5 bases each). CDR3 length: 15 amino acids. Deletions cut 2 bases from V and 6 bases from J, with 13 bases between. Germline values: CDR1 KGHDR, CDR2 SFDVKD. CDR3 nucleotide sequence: TGTGCCACCAGTGATTCCGGGACCGGCGGAAACATTCAGTACTTC. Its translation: CATSDSGTGGNIQYF.

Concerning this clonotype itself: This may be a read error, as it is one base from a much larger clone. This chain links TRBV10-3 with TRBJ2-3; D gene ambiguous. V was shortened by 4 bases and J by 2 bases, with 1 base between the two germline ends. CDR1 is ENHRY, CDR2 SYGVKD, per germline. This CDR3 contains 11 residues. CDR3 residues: CAISVTDTQYF. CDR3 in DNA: TGTGCCATCAGTGTCACAGATACGCAGTATTTT.

The CDR3 spells CASSLNWGTGTYEQYF. The DNA for the CDR3 is TGTGCCAGCAGCTTAAACTGGGGGACAGGTACCTACGAGCAGTACTTC. The rearrangement uses TRBV11-2 and TRBJ2-7, with 8 positions matching TRBD1. The V and J ends lost 2 bases and 2 bases, in that order; junction bases with no gene match: 8. In germline, CDR1 is SGHAT, CDR2 FQNNGV. The CDR3 loop spans 16 amino acids.

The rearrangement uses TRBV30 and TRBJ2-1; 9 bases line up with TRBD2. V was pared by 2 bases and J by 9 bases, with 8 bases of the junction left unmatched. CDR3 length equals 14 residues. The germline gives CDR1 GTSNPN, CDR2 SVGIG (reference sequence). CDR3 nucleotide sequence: TGTGCCTGGAGTAGAGAGCCAGCGGGAGGTGAGCAGTTCTTC. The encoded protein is CAWSREPAGGEQFF.

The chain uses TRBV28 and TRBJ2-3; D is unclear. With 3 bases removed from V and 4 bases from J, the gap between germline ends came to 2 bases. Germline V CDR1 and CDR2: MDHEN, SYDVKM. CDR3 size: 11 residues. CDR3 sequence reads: CASSFSDTQYF. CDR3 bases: TGTGCCAGCAGTTTTTCAGATACGCAGTATTTT.

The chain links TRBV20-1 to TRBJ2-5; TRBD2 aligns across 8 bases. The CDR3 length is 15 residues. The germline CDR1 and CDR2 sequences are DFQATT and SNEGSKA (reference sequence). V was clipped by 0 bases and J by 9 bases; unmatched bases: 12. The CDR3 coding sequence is TGCAGTGCTAGAGATCCTGGGACTAGTAGAACTGCCCAGTACTTC. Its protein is CSARDPGTSRTAQYF.

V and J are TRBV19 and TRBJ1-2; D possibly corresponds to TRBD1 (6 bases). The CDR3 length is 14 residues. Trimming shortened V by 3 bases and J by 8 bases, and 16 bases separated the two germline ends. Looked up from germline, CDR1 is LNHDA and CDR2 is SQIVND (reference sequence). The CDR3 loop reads CASSIDPHREGYTF. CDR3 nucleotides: TGTGCCAGTAGTATCGATCCGCACAGGGAAGGCTACACCTTC.

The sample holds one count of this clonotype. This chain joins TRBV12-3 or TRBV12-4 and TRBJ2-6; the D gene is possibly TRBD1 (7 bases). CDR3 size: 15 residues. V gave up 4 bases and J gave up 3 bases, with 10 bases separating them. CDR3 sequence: CASSSGGHGANVLTF. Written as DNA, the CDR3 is TGTGCCAGCAGTTCAGGGGGGCATGGGGCCAACGTCCTGACTTTC.

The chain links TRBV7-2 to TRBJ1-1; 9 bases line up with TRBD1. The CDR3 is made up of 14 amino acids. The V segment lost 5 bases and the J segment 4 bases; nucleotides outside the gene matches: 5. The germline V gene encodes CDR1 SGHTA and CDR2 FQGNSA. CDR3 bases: TGTGCCAGCAGCATGGGACAGGGAATCACTGAAGCTTTCTTT. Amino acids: CASSMGQGITEAFF.

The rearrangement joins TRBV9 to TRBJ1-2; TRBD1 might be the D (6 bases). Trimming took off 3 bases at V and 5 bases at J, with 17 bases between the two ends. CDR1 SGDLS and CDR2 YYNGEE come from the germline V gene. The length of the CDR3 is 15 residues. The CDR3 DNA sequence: TGTGCCAGCAGCGCAGCAGGGGTGGCAGCGTATGGCTACACCTTC. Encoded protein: CASSAAGVAAYGYTF.

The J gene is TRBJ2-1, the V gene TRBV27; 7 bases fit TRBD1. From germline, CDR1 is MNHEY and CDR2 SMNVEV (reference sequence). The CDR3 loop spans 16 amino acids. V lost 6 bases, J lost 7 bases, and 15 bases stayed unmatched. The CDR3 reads CASRRTGTATGNEQFF. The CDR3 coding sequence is TGTGCCAGCAGGCGTACCGGGACAGCCACCGGGAATGAGCAGTTCTTC.

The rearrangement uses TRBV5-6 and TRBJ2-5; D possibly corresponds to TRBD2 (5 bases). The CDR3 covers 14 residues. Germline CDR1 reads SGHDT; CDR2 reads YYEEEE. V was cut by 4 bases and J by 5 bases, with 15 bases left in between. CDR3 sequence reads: CASSLSGVLETQYF. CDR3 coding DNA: TGTGCCAGCAGCCTCAGCGGAGTGCTCGAGACCCAGTACTTC.

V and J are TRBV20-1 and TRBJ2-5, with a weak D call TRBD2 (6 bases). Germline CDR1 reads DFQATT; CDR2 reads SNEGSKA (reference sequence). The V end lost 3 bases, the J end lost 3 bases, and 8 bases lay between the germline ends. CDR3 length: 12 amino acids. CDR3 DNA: TGCAGTGCTAGTCAGCGGGAAGAGACCCAGTACTTC. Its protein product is CSASQREETQYF.

CDR3 amino acids: CASSYPTGGPGANVLTF. The CDR3 nucleotides read TGTGCCAGCAGTTACCCCACAGGGGGCCCTGGGGCCAACGTCCTGACTTTC. This rearrangement joins TRBV6-2 or TRBV6-3 to TRBJ2-6; 9 bases align to TRBD1. This CDR3 has 17 amino acids. Germline V gene data show CDR1 as MNHEY and CDR2 as SVGEGT. With 2 bases clipped from V and 2 bases from J, the junction kept 4 bases outside the gene matches.

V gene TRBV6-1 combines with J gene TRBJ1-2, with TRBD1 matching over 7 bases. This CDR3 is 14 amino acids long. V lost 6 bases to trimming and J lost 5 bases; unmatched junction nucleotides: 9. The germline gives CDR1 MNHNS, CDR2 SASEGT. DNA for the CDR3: TGTGCCAGCAGCTCGACAGGGAGCGGGTATGGCTACACCTTC. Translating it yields CASSSTGSGYGYTF.

As DNA, the CDR3 is TGTGCCAGCAGCTTGGGAGGGGAAGCTACGCAGTATTTT. The encoded protein is CASSLGGEATQYF. The chain has TRBV5-4 and TRBJ2-3; D assignment may be TRBD1 or TRBD2 (5 bases each). V dropped 0 bases and J dropped 8 bases, with 10 bases sitting between them. There are 13 residues in the CDR3. CDR1 is SGHNT, CDR2 YYREEE, per germline (reference sequence).

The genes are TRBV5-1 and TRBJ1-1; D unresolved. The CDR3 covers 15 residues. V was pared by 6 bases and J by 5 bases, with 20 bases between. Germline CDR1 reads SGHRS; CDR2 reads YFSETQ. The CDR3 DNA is TGCGCCAGCATCCGTACGCCCGAACGGGGAACTGAAGCTTTCTTT. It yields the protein CASIRTPERGTEAFF.

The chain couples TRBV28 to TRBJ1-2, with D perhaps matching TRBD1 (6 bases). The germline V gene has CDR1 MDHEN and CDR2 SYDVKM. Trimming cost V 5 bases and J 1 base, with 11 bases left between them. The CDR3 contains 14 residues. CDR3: CASSDYRVNYGYTF. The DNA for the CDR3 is TGTGCCAGCAGTGACTACAGGGTTAACTATGGCTACACCTTC.

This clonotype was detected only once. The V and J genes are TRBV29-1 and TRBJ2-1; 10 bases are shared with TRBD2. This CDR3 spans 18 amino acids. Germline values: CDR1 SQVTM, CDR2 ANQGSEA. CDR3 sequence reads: CSGRRASGGWSSYNEQFF. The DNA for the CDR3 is TGCTCGGGAAGACGCGCTAGCGGGGGTTGGAGCTCCTACAATGAGCAGTTCTTC.

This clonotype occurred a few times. This CDR3 is CASSSQGDTQYF. CDR3 in DNA: TGTGCCAGCAGCTCACAGGGAGATACGCAGTATTTT. The chain recombines TRBV7-3 with TRBJ2-3, with D tentatively TRBD1 (6 bases). The V end was cut by 4 bases, the J end by 5 bases, with 7 bases between. The CDR3 is made up of 12 amino acids. The germline gives CDR1 SGHTA, CDR2 FQGTGA.

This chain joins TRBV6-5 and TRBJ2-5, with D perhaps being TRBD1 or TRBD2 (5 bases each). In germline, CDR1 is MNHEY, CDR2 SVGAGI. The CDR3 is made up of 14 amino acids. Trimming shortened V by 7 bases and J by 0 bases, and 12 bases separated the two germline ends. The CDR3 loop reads CASTPPGHQETQYF. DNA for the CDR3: TGTGCCAGCACCCCCCCGGGGCACCAAGAGACCCAGTACTTC.

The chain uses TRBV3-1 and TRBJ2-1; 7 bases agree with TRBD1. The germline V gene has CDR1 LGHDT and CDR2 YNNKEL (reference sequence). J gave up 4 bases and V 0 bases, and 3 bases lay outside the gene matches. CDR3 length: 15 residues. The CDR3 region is CASSQDRGLYNEQFF. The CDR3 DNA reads TGTGCCAGCAGCCAAGACAGGGGGTTATACAATGAGCAGTTCTTC.

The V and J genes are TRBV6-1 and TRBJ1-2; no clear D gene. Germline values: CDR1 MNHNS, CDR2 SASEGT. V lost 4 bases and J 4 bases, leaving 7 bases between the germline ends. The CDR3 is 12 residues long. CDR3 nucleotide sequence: TGTGCCAGCAGTGGGGTCACCTATGGCTACACCTTC. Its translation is CASSGVTYGYTF.

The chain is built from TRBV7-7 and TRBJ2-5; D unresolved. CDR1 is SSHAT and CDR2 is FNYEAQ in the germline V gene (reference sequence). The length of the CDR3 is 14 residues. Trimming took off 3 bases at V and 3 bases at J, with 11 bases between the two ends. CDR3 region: CASSLYPAEETQYF. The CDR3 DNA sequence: TGTGCCAGCAGCTTGTATCCGGCGGAAGAGACCCAGTACTTC.

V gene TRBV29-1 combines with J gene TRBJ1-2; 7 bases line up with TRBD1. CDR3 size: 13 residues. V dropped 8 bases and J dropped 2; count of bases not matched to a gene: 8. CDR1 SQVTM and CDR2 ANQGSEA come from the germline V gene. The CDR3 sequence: CSTSPGQNYGYTF. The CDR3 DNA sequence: TGCAGCACATCACCGGGACAGAACTATGGCTACACCTTC.

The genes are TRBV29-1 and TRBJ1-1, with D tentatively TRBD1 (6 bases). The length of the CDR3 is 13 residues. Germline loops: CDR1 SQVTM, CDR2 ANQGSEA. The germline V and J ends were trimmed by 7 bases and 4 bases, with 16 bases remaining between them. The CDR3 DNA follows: TGCAGCGCAAAGGGGGGGGACGGCACTGAAGCTTTCTTT. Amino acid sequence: CSAKGGDGTEAFF. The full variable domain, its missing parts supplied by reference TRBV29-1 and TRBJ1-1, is SAVISQKPSRDICQRGTSLTIQCQVDSQVTMMFWYRQQPGQSLTLIATANQGSEATYESGFVIDKFPISRPNLTFSTLTVSNMSPEDSSIYLCSAKGGDGTEAFFGQGTRLTVV.

Here the CDR3 DNA reads TGTGCCAGTACCCCCACTAGCGGGAGGAAAGAGACCCAGTACTTC. This encodes CASTPTSGRKETQYF. This chain uses TRBV19 with TRBJ2-5; 12 bases align to TRBD2. V lost 7 bases and J lost 3; bases outside the gene matches: 6. From germline, CDR1 is LNHDA and CDR2 SQIVND (reference sequence). This CDR3 contains 15 residues.

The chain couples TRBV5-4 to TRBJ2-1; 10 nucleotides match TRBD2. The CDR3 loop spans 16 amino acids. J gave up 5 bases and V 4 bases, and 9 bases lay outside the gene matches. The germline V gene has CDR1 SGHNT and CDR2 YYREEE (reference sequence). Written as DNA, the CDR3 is TGTGCCAGCAGCCCTCCGGCTAGCGGGGGTAACAATGAGCAGTTCTTC. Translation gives CASSPPASGGNNEQFF.

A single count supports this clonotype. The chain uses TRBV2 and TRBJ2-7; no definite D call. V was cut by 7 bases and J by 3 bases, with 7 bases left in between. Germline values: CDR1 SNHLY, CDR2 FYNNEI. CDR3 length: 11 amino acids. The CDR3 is CASNRVYEQYV. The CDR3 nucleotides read TGTGCCAGCAACCGGGTCTACGAGCAGTACGTC.